This is a list of T cell receptor beta chains from one sample in a study of T cells after yellow fever vaccination. Using its own MiXCR run on the 5' RACE reads, TCRdb lists one record per CDR3 protein. The table has approximately 350,000 distinct CDR3 sequences, about 9.9% seen once; the top ten hold 18%. The sample was PBMCs, taken on the day of the first yellow fever vaccination. These receptors were taken from a man between 18 and 35 years old who received the YFV17D yellow fever vaccine. CDR3s include the opening cysteine and the closing phenylalanine or tryptophan. A D gene is named only where the DNA matches it firmly. Part of the rows lack a size; the others show once, few, many or a class for expanded clones.

j_call: TRBJ2-3
d_call: -
cdr3_length: 14
clone_size: -
v_call: TRBV4-1
cdr3_aa: CASSQEGISDTQYF
cdr3_nt: TGCGCCAGCAGCCAGGAGGGTATTTCAGATACGCAGTATTTT

j_call: TRBJ1-3
d_call: -
cdr3_length: 15
clone_size: -
v_call: TRBV7-9
cdr3_aa: CASSLSGGLGNTIYF
cdr3_nt: TGTGCCAGCAGCCTTTCCGGCGGCCTCGGAAACACCATATATTTT

j_call: TRBJ2-1
d_call: -
cdr3_length: 15
clone_size: -
v_call: TRBV27
cdr3_aa: CASRPRSGIYNEQFF
cdr3_nt: TGTGCCAGTCGACCTCGGAGCGGAATTTACAATGAGCAGTTCTTC

j_call: TRBJ2-7
d_call: -
cdr3_length: 16
clone_size: -
v_call: TRBV19
cdr3_aa: CASSIGGARQTYEQYF
cdr3_nt: TGTGCCAGTAGTATTGGGGGTGCCCGACAAACCTACGAGCAGTACTTC

j_call: TRBJ1-1
d_call: -
cdr3_length: 11
clone_size: few
v_call: TRBV7-9
cdr3_aa: CASSAVATAFF
cdr3_nt: TGTGCCAGCAGCGCCGTGGCTACGGCTTTCTTT

j_call: TRBJ2-3
d_call: -
cdr3_length: 15
clone_size: many
v_call: TRBV7-2
cdr3_aa: CASSLSGGNTDTQYF
cdr3_nt: TGTGCCAGCAGCCTCTCCGGGGGTAACACAGATACGCAGTATTTT

j_call: TRBJ1-4
d_call: TRBD1
cdr3_length: 15
clone_size: -
v_call: TRBV5-1
cdr3_aa: CASSAGQATNEKLFF
cdr3_nt: TGCGCCAGCAGCGCAGGACAGGCAACTAATGAAAAACTGTTTTTT

j_call: TRBJ2-3
d_call: -
cdr3_length: 16
clone_size: -
v_call: TRBV4-1
cdr3_aa: CASSQVPYTYTDTQYF
cdr3_nt: TGCGCCAGCAGCCAAGTCCCTTATACTTACACAGATACGCAGTATTTT

j_call: TRBJ2-5
d_call: -
cdr3_length: 12
clone_size: once
v_call: TRBV2
cdr3_aa: CATSLGQETQYF
cdr3_nt: TGTGCCACCTCCCTTGGACAAGAGACCCAGTACTTC

j_call: TRBJ1-4
d_call: TRBD1
cdr3_length: 14
clone_size: -
v_call: TRBV28
cdr3_aa: CASSWRTGWEKLFF
cdr3_nt: TGTGCCAGCAGTTGGAGGACAGGGTGGGAAAAACTGTTTTTT

j_call: TRBJ2-3
d_call: -
cdr3_length: 13
clone_size: few
v_call: TRBV11-2
cdr3_aa: CASSPGDTDTQYF
cdr3_nt: TGTGCCAGCAGCCCTGGGGACACAGATACGCAGTATTTT

j_call: TRBJ1-1
d_call: -
cdr3_length: 12
clone_size: -
v_call: TRBV7-2
cdr3_aa: CASSLRDAEAFF
cdr3_nt: TGTGCCAGCAGCCTGCGGGACGCTGAAGCTTTCTTT

j_call: TRBJ2-5
d_call: -
cdr3_length: 14
clone_size: -
v_call: TRBV25-1
cdr3_aa: CASSEYGQRETQYF
cdr3_nt: TGTGCCAGCAGTGAATATGGGCAGCGTGAGACCCAGTACTTC

j_call: TRBJ1-1
d_call: -
cdr3_length: 13
clone_size: -
v_call: TRBV6-1
cdr3_aa: CASSEAGRYSAFF
cdr3_nt: TGTGCCAGCAGTGAAGCTGGGAGGTACTCAGCTTTCTTT

j_call: TRBJ2-7
d_call: TRBD1
cdr3_length: 16
clone_size: few
v_call: TRBV19
cdr3_aa: CASSMAPGQSSYEQYF
cdr3_nt: TGTGCCAGTAGTATGGCTCCGGGACAGAGCTCCTACGAGCAGTACTTC

j_call: TRBJ2-2
d_call: -
cdr3_length: 18
clone_size: -
v_call: TRBV11-2
cdr3_aa: CASSLNAFVAGGGGELFF
cdr3_nt: TGTGCCAGCAGCTTAAATGCCTTCGTGGCAGGGGGAGGCGGGGAGCTGTTTTTT

j_call: TRBJ1-2
d_call: -
cdr3_length: 14
clone_size: -
v_call: TRBV3-1
cdr3_aa: CASSQGETNYGYTF
cdr3_nt: TGTGCCAGCAGCCAAGGAGAAACAAACTATGGCTACACCTTC

j_call: TRBJ2-1
d_call: TRBD2
cdr3_length: 16
clone_size: -
v_call: TRBV6-1
cdr3_aa: CASSSLYGTSRNEQFF
cdr3_nt: TGTGCCAGCAGCTCCCTTTACGGGACTAGTCGGAATGAGCAGTTCTTC